The clone carrying this TCR beta chain was found many times. Sequencing libraries for TCR beta were prepared with iRepertoire HTBI primers and Arm-PCR of CDR3 regions. In the source study's methods: Taken together, the samples had 55 to 70 TRBV and some 15 TRBJ segments identified. TCRdb reprocessed the multiplex PCR reads via MiXCR and lists one record per CDR3 protein. The V and J calls shown here were made by TCRdb, not taken from the authors' results. The sample contains over 300,000 distinct CDR3 sequences, around 15% of which appear only once. The data derive from a study of regulatory T cells in long-lasting Graves disease. Indicated time point: newly diagnosed GD, antithyroid drugs for less than 3 months. The TCR library was made from RNA that had been extracted from PBMCs in TRIzol. With 4 bases removed from V and 4 bases from J, the gap between germline ends came to 19 bases. The CDR3 runs 16 residues. Germline V gene data show CDR1 as LGHDT and CDR2 as YNNKEL (reference sequence).

The sequence derives from a female donor with Graves disease. The material was peripheral blood mononuclear cells (PBMCs), obtained at new diagnosis, from a patient treated with antithyroid drugs. V usage is TRBV3-1 and J usage is TRBJ1-2; D is perhaps TRBD1 (5 bases). The CDR3 coding sequence is TGTGCCAGCAGCCCGTACCGAACCGGGACGACCTATGGCTACACCTTC. Translated: CASSPYRTGTTYGYTF. Combining the CDR3 with reference TRBV3-1 and TRBJ1-2 gives the whole variable domain DTAVSQTPKYLVTQMGNDKSIKCEQNLGHDTMYWYKQDSKKFLKIMFSYNNKELIINETVPNRFSPKSPDKAHLNLHINSLELGDSAVYFCASSPYRTGTTYGYTFGSGTRLTVV.